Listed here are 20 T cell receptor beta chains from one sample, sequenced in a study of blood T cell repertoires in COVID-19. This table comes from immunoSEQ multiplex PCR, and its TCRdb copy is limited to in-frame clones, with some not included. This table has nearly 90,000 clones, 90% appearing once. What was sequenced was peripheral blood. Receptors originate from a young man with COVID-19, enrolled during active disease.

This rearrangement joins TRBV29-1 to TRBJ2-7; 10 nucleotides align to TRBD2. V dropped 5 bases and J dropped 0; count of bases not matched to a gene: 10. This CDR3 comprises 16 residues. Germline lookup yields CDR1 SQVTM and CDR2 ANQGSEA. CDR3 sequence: CSVPRTSGASSYEQYF. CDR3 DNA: TGCAGCGTTCCCCGGACTAGCGGAGCAAGCTCCTACGAGCAGTACTTC.

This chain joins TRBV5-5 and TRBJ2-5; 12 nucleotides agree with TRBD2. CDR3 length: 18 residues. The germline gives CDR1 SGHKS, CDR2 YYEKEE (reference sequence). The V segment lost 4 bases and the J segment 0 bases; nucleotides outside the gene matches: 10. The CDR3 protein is CASSDPTSGSAYQETQYF. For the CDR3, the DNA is TGTGCCAGCAGCGATCCGACTAGCGGGAGCGCGTACCAAGAGACCCAGTACTTC.

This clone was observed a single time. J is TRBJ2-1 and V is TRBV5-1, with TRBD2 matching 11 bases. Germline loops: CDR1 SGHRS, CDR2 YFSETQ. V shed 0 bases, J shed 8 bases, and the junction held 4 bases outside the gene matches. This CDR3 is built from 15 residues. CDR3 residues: CASSLVLAGVDEQFF. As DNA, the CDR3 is TGCGCCAGCAGCTTGGTACTAGCGGGAGTTGATGAGCAGTTCTTC.

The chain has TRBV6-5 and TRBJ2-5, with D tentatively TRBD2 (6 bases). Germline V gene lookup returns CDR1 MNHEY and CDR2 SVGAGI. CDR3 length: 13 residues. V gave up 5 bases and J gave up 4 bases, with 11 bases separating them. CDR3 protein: CASSIRAGETQYF. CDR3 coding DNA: TGTGCCAGCAGTATAAGAGCGGGAGAGACCCAGTACTTC.

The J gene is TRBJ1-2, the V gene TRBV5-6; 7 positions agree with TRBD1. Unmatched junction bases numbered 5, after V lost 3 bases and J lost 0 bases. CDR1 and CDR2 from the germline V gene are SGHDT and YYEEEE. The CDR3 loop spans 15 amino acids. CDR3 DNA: TGTGCCAGCAGCTCGGTAACAGGGGCTAACTATGGCTACACCTTC. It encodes CASSSVTGANYGYTF.

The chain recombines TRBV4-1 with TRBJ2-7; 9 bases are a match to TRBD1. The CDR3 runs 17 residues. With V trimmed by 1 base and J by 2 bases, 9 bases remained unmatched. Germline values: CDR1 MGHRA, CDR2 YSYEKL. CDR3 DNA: TGCGCCAGCAGCCAAGGGATTCCGGGACAGGGAACCTACGAGCAGTACTTC. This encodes CASSQGIPGQGTYEQYF.

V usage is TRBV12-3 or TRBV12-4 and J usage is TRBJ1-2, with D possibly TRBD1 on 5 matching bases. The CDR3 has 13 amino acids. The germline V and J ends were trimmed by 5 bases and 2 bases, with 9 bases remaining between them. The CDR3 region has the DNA TGTGCCAGCAGTCCGACAGTGAACTATGGCTACACCTTC. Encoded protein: CASSPTVNYGYTF.

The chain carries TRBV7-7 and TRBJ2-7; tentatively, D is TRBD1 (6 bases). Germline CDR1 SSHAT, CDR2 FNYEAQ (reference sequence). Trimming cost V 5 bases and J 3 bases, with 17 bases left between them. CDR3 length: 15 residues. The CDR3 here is CASSRSQQGIYEQYF. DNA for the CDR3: TGTGCCAGCAGCCGTAGCCAGCAGGGGATCTACGAGCAGTACTTC. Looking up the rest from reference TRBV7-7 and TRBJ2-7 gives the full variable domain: GAGVSQSPRYKVTKRGQDVTLRCDPISSHATLYWYQQALGQGPEFLTYFNYEAQPDKSGLPSDRFSAERPEGSISTLTIQRTEQRDSAMYRCASSRSQQGIYEQYFGPGTRLTVT.

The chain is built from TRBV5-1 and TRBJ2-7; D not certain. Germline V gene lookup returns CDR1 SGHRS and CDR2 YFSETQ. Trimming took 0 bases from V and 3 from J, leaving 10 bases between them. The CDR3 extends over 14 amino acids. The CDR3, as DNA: TGCGCCAGCAGCTTGGGCGGAGAGGACTACGAGCAGTACTTC. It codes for CASSLGGEDYEQYF.

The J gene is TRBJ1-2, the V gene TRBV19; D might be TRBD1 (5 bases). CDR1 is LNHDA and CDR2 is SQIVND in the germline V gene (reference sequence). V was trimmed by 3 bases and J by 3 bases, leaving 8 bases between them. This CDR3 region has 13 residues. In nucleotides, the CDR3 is TGTGCCAGTAGTATCTCAGGGTACTATGGCTACACCTTC. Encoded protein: CASSISGYYGYTF.

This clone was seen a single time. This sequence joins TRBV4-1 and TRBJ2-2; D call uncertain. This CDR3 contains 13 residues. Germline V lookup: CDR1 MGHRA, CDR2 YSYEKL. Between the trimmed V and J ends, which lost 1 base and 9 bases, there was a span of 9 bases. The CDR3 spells CASSQVESRELFF. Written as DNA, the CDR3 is TGCGCCAGCAGCCAAGTTGAGTCCAGGGAGCTGTTTTTT.

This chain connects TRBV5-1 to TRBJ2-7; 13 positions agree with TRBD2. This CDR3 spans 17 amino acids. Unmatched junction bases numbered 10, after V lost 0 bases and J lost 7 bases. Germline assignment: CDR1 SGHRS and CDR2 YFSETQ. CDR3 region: CASSLAILAGGPGEQYF. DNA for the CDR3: TGCGCCAGCAGCTTGGCCATACTAGCGGGAGGGCCGGGGGAGCAGTACTTC.

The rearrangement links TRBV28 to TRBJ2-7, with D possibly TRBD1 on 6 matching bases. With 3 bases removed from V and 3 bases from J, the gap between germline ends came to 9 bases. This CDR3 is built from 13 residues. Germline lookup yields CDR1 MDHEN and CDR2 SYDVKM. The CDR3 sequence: CASSFTGYYEQYF. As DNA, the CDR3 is TGTGCCAGCAGTTTCACAGGGTACTACGAGCAGTACTTC.

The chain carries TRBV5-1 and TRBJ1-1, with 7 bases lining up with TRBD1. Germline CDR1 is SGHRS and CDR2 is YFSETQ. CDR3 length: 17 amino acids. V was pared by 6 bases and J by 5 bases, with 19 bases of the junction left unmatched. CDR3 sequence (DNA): TGCGCCAGCACACCATACCCCGTGGGGACAGCGGCGACTGAAGCTTTCTTT. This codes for CASTPYPVGTAATEAFF. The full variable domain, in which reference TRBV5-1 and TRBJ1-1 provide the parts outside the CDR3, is KAGVTQTPRYLIKTRGQQVTLSCSPISGHRSVSWYQQTPGQGLQFLFEYFSETQRNKGNFPGRFSGRQFSNSRSEMNVSTLELGDSALYLCASTPYPVGTAATEAFFGQGTRLTVV.

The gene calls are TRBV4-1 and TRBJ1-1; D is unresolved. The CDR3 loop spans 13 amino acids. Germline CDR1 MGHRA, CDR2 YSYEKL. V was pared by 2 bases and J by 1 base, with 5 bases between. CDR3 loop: CASSQRGNTEAFF. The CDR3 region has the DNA TGCGCCAGCAGCCAACGGGGGAACACTGAAGCTTTCTTT.

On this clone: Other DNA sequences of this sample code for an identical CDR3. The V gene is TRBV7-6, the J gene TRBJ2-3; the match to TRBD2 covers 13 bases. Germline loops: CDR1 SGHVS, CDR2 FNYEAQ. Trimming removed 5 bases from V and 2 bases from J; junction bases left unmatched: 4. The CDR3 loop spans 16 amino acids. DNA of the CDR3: TGTGCCAGCAGCCTGGGACTAGCGGGGACCACAGATACGCAGTATTTT. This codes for CASSLGLAGTTDTQYF.

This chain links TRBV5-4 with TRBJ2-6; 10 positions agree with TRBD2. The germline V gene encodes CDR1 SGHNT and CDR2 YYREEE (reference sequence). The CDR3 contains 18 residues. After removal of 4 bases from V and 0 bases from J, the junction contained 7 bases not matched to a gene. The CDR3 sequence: CASSPRLAGNSGANVLTF. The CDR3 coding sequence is TGTGCCAGCAGCCCTAGACTAGCGGGCAACTCTGGGGCCAACGTCCTGACTTTC.

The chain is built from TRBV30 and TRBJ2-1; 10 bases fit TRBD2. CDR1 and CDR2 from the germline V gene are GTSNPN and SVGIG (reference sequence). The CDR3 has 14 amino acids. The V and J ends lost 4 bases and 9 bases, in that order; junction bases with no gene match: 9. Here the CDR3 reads CAWKGSSGRGEQFF. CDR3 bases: TGTGCCTGGAAAGGGTCTAGCGGGAGAGGTGAGCAGTTCTTC.

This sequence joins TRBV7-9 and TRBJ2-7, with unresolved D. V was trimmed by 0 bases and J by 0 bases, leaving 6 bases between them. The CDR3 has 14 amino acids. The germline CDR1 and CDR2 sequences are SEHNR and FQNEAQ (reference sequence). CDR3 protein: CASSLAAGSYEQYF. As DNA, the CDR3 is TGTGCCAGCAGCTTAGCTGCCGGCTCCTACGAGCAGTACTTC.

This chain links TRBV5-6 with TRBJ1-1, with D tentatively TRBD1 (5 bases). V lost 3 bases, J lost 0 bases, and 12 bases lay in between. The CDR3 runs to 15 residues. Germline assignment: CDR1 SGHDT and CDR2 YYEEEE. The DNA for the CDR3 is TGTGCCAGCAGCTGGGGGGACGGTTTGAACACTGAAGCTTTCTTT. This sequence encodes CASSWGDGLNTEAFF.